A single sample gave rise to the 12 T cell receptor beta chains below, sequenced in a study of cytomegalovirus exposure and HLA in healthy donors. It was with 60 Vbeta and 13 Jbeta primers that the PCR ran. The table came from immunoSEQ multiplex PCR; TCRdb's copy has only in-frame clones and leaves some out. Of about 180,000 clones listed, 70% to 80% are singletons. Sequenced input: PBMCs. The receptors were gathered from a woman aged 55-70 years in good health and CMV-seropositive.

This clone was picked up a small number of times. The chain employs TRBV27 and TRBJ2-5; weak D call: TRBD1 (6 bases). Per the germline V gene, CDR1 is MNHEY and CDR2 is SMNVEV (reference sequence). CDR3 size: 12 residues. V dropped 10 bases and J dropped 2 bases, with 11 bases sitting between them. For the CDR3, the DNA is TGTGCCACAAGGGGGATTCAAGAGACCCAGTACTTC. Translated: CATRGIQETQYF.

The chain employs TRBV10-3 and TRBJ2-3; 9 bases map to TRBD1. CDR3 length: 14 residues. Germline V gene lookup returns CDR1 ENHRY and CDR2 SYGVKD. Germline trimming cut 6 bases from V and 3 bases from J; bases unmatched to any gene: 4. This chain's CDR3 is CAIRDRGSTDTQYF. The CDR3 region has the DNA TGTGCCATCAGGGACAGGGGATCTACAGATACGCAGTATTTT.

The chain joins TRBV19 to TRBJ2-3; TRBD2 aligns across 9 bases. CDR1 and CDR2 (germline): LNHDA, SQIVND (reference sequence). V trimming: 6 bases; J trimming: 3 bases; junction bases outside the gene matches: 7. CDR3 size: 15 residues. The CDR3, as DNA: TGTGCCAGTAGATCGCGGGGGGGCCGTACAGATACGCAGTATTTT. It is translated as CASRSRGGRTDTQYF.

This clone was seen only a few times. Other DNA sequences in the same sample also yield this CDR3. The chain joins TRBV5-1 to TRBJ2-7; D might be TRBD2 (5 bases). Germline V CDR1 and CDR2: SGHRS, YFSETQ. This CDR3 is 11 amino acids long. V was clipped by 4 bases and J by 7 bases, with 9 bases between them. CDR3 in DNA: TGCGCCAGCAGCCCCGGCGGGGAGCAGTACTTC. Amino acid sequence: CASSPGGEQYF.

The gene calls are TRBV29-1 and TRBJ1-5; D gene unclear. The V gene lost 4 bases and the J gene lost 0 bases, with 10 bases spanning the gap. This CDR3 spans 14 amino acids. Germline CDR1 is SQVTM and CDR2 is ANQGSEA. The CDR3 DNA sequence: TGCAGCGTTGGTACAGACTATAGCAATCAGCCCCAGCATTTT. This gives the protein CSVGTDYSNQPQHF.

This clone turned up a few times. J is TRBJ2-3 and V is TRBV6-1, with 9 positions matching TRBD2. The CDR3 loop spans 16 amino acids. Germline CDR1 and CDR2: MNHNS and SASEGT. The ends lost 0 bases at V and 5 bases at J; junction bases unmatched: 6. The CDR3 sequence: CASSEARSGGQDTQYF. The CDR3 nucleotides are TGTGCCAGCAGTGAAGCGCGAAGCGGGGGGCAAGATACGCAGTATTTT.

The gene calls are TRBV7-9 and TRBJ2-2; no clear D. The CDR3 contains 15 residues. V was trimmed by 0 bases and J by 7 bases, leaving 12 bases between them. Germline loops: CDR1 SEHNR, CDR2 FQNEAQ (reference sequence). The CDR3 here is CASSLALIKFGELFF. In DNA form, the CDR3 reads TGTGCCAGCAGCTTAGCTTTAATAAAATTCGGGGAGCTGTTTTTT.

The gene calls are TRBV28 and TRBJ2-3; maybe TRBD2 (5 bases). V was trimmed by 5 bases and J by 2 bases, leaving 8 bases between them. CDR3 length: 13 amino acids. CDR1 and CDR2 (germline): MDHEN, SYDVKM. The CDR3 protein is CASSEDYTDTQYF. CDR3 sequence (DNA): TGTGCCAGCAGTGAAGACTACACAGATACGCAGTATTTT.

This clone came up a few times. The chain uses TRBV28 and TRBJ1-3; 12 bases map to TRBD1. CDR1 MDHEN and CDR2 SYDVKM come from the germline V gene. V was clipped by 4 bases and J by 4 bases; unmatched bases: 5. This CDR3 has 16 amino acids. CDR3 DNA: TGTGCCAGCAGTTCGGGACAGGGGGCGCGGGGAAACACCATATATTTT. The encoded protein is CASSSGQGARGNTIYF.

This clone has a handful of counts. CDR3 amino acids: CASTLGLGQGAWSSYEQYF. In DNA, the CDR3 is TGTGCCAGCACTCTAGGTCTGGGACAGGGGGCCTGGAGCTCCTACGAGCAGTACTTC. This chain links TRBV2 with TRBJ2-7; 12 bases agree with TRBD1. Trimming cost V 7 bases and J 0 bases; bases outside gene matches: 16. CDR3 length: 19 residues. CDR1 is SNHLY and CDR2 is FYNNEI in the germline V gene. Full variable domain (outside the CDR3, taken from reference TRBV2 and TRBJ2-7): EPEVTQTPSHQVTQMGQEVILRCVPISNHLYFYWYRQILGQKVEFLVSFYNNEISEKSEIFDDQFSVERPDGSNFTLKIRSTKLEDSAMYFCASTLGLGQGAWSSYEQYFGPGTRLTVT.

There are a few counts of this clone. The chain has TRBV6-1 and TRBJ2-7, with D unclear. The CDR3 is made up of 14 amino acids. Germline assignment: CDR1 MNHNS and CDR2 SASEGT. Deletions cut 7 bases from V and 0 bases from J, with 13 bases between. The CDR3 protein is CASTASSGSYEQYF. CDR3 nucleotides: TGTGCCAGCACCGCCTCGTCCGGCTCCTACGAGCAGTACTTC.

The chain links TRBV27 to TRBJ2-7, with unresolved D. CDR1 is MNHEY, CDR2 SMNVEV, per germline (reference sequence). V shed 3 bases and J shed 3 bases, with 18 bases lying between them. This CDR3 spans 16 amino acids. DNA for the CDR3: TGTGCCAGCAGTTTTTTAAGTGTTCAGAATATCTACGAGCAGTACTTC. It translates to CASSFLSVQNIYEQYF.